The rows below give T cell receptor beta chains drawn from one sample of a study of T cell repertoires in cytomegalovirus infection. Their target antigens are unknown. TCRdb analysed the reads with MiXCR anew, one entry per CDR3 protein. This sample has 250,000 to 300,000 distinct CDR3 sequences, with 20% to 25% found just once. This specimen was cultured PBMCs, taken from culture after CMV antigen stimulation. The receptors originated from a human donor in good health (CMV status not recorded). Some clones in this sample may be carry-over from other donors' samples. Both conserved end residues are part of each CDR3. The order of the fields is clone size, V gene, J gene, D gene, CDR3 protein, CDR3 DNA. The D gene is left open where the match is weak. Clone size is given for some rows only: seen once, a few or many times, or a class if the clone is expanded.

>-|TRBV5-1|TRBJ1-2|-
CASSLWPLNYGYTF
TGCGCCAGCAGCTTGTGGCCACTCAACTATGGCTACACCTTC
>-|TRBV20-1|TRBJ2-2|-
CSATPSGRENTGELFF
TGCAGTGCCACCCCCTCGGGGCGGGAGAACACCGGGGAGCTGTTTTTT
>few|TRBV11-3|TRBJ1-1|TRBD1
CASSLGDRFIMNTEAFF
TGTGCCAGCAGCTTAGGGGACAGGTTTATAATGAACACTGAAGCTTTCTTT
>-|TRBV29-1|TRBJ1-1|-
CSAGWPGAPNTEAFF
TGCAGCGCTGGTTGGCCAGGGGCGCCGAATACTGAAGCTTTCTTT
>-|TRBV6-2/TRBV6-3|TRBJ2-5|TRBD2
CASSFTSGRETQYF
TGTGCCAGCAGCTTTACTAGCGGGAGAGAGACCCAGTACTTC
>few|TRBV5-6|TRBJ1-2|TRBD1
CASSLGPTGTYGYTF
TGTGCCAGCAGCTTGGGCCCGACAGGGACCTATGGCTACACCTTC
>-|TRBV20-1|TRBJ2-1|TRBD2
CSARASGRVGQFF
TGCAGTGCTAGGGCTAGCGGGAGGGTGGGGCAGTTCTTC
>-|TRBV15|TRBJ1-1|-
CATLVRAGANSDTEAFF
TGTGCCACCCTCGTCCGGGCAGGCGCAAACAGTGACACTGAAGCTTTCTTT
>few|TRBV7-9|TRBJ1-1|TRBD1
CASSLGQGASTEAFF
TGTGCCAGCAGCTTGGGACAGGGGGCCAGCACTGAAGCTTTCTTT
>few|TRBV7-2|TRBJ1-4|-
CASSLEWGEKLFF
TGTGCCAGCAGCTTAGAATGGGGTGAAAAACTGTTTTTT
>-|TRBV19|TRBJ1-5|TRBD1
CASSRPYRGGNQPQHF
TGTGCCAGTAGTAGACCTTACAGGGGAGGCAATCAGCCCCAGCATTTT
>-|TRBV27|TRBJ1-5|TRBD1
CASRVGQGRMDQPQHF
TGTGCCAGCAGAGTTGGACAGGGGAGGATGGATCAGCCCCAGCATTTT